A single sample is the source of the 31 T cell receptor beta chains below, sequenced in a study of T cell responses to AZD1222 COVID-19 vaccine. Produced via immunoSEQ multiplex PCR; TCRdb's table is partial and in-frame only. The sample includes 100,000 or so clones, around 87% seen only once; the top ten take roughly 10%. This material consisted of peripheral blood, taken 28 days after the second AZD1222 dose. Receptor source: an adult who received the AZD1222 COVID-19 vaccine.

This sequence joins TRBV5-3 and TRBJ2-7, with TRBD2 matching over 8 bases. Being an ORF, TRBV5-3 has a function that is uncertain. The CDR3 has 13 amino acids. V was clipped by 4 bases and J by 6 bases; unmatched bases: 6. The CDR3 protein is CARSQRTSREQYF. CDR3 sequence (DNA): TGTGCCAGAAGCCAAAGGACTAGCCGCGAGCAGTACTTC.

The chain recombines TRBV2 with TRBJ1-6, with 7 bases identical to TRBD1. J was trimmed by 10 bases and V by 8 bases; bases with no gene match: 5. Germline V CDR1 and CDR2: SNHLY, FYNNEI. The length of the CDR3 is 12 residues. The CDR3 reads CASLTGDSPLHF. The CDR3 DNA reads TGTGCCAGCTTAACAGGGGACTCACCCCTCCACTTT.

The rearrangement links TRBV19 to TRBJ1-2; a possible D gene is TRBD1 (6 bases). The CDR3 runs 13 residues. V was trimmed by 10 bases and J by 4 bases, leaving 16 bases between them. Germline CDR1 LNHDA, CDR2 SQIVND (reference sequence). The CDR3 DNA reads as TGTGCCAACCTACAGGGCTGGGTCTATGGCTACACCTTC. Translation gives CANLQGWVYGYTF.

The gene calls are TRBV19 and TRBJ2-5; D unclear. The CDR3 runs 16 residues. The germline gives CDR1 LNHDA, CDR2 SQIVND (reference sequence). Trimming stripped 0 bases from V and 1 base from J, with 12 bases between. As DNA, the CDR3 is TGTGCCAGTAGTATAGATCTGGGCAGCCTCCAAGAGACCCAGTACTTC. Protein sequence: CASSIDLGSLQETQYF.

This clone appeared a single time. The chain uses TRBV7-9 and TRBJ2-7; 9 positions agree with TRBD1. The V gene end was trimmed by 8 bases and the J gene end by 5 bases; junction bases not matched to a gene: 10. There are 14 residues in the CDR3. The germline gives CDR1 SEHNR, CDR2 FQNEAQ (reference sequence). The CDR3 loop is CASFPWDREHEQYF. The CDR3, as DNA: TGTGCCAGCTTTCCCTGGGACAGGGAACACGAGCAGTACTTC.

This clone appeared a single time. The chain carries TRBV20-1 and TRBJ2-1; TRBD2 matches at 9 bases. Germline loops: CDR1 DFQATT, CDR2 SNEGSKA (reference sequence). The CDR3 contains 16 residues. V gave up 3 bases and J gave up 4 bases; unmatched junction bases: 10. The CDR3 here is CSASSERGALYNEQFF. CDR3 nucleotides: TGCAGTGCTAGTTCCGAGCGGGGGGCCCTATACAATGAGCAGTTCTTC.

The chain employs TRBV10-3 and TRBJ2-7; D is possibly TRBD1 or TRBD2 (5 bases each). The ends were cut back, 7 bases at V and 2 bases at J, with 21 bases in the middle. Germline lookup yields CDR1 ENHRY and CDR2 SYGVKD. This CDR3 is built from 16 residues. The CDR3 spells CAINWDGSDLTYEQYF. The CDR3 region has the DNA TGTGCCATCAATTGGGACGGAAGCGACCTCACCTACGAGCAGTACTTC.

V and J are TRBV2 and TRBJ1-1; 7 bases map to TRBD1. V trimming: 8 bases; J trimming: 1 base; junction bases outside the gene matches: 7. Germline CDR1 is SNHLY and CDR2 is FYNNEI. CDR3 length: 14 amino acids. The CDR3 is CASDRDRENTEAFF. The DNA of the CDR3 is TGTGCCAGCGACCGGGACAGAGAGAACACTGAAGCTTTCTTT.

The V call is TRBV6-5, the J call TRBJ2-7; 12 nucleotides line up with TRBD2. This CDR3 comprises 16 residues. The junction had 7 bases not matched to a gene; V was cut back by 3 bases and J by 4 bases. Germline loops: CDR1 MNHEY, CDR2 SVGAGI. The CDR3 coding sequence is TGTGCCAGCAGTTATGGACTAGCGGGACGCATTTACGAGCAGTACTTC. This codes for CASSYGLAGRIYEQYF.

The chain carries TRBV19 and TRBJ2-4; D is possibly TRBD2 (5 bases). Germline V gives CDR1 LNHDA, CDR2 SQIVND (reference sequence). V was trimmed by 3 bases and J by 6 bases, leaving 12 bases between them. The length of the CDR3 is 14 residues. Here the CDR3 DNA reads TGTGCCAGTAGTATGAGCGGCCTCCGAAACATTCAGTACTTC. Translation gives CASSMSGLRNIQYF.

In its sample, this clone was seen once. The chain recombines TRBV21-1 with TRBJ1-5. TRBV21-1 constitutes a pseudogene. CDR3 length: 15 residues. CDR3: CASSKVKYSNQPQHF. The CDR3 DNA reads as TGTGCCAGCAGCAAAGTAAAGTATAGCAATCAGCCCCAGCATTTT.

The CDR3 here is CASSLVGGLLADTQYF. CDR3 nucleotides: TGTGCCAGCAGTTTAGTGGGGGGCCTATTGGCAGATACGCAGTATTTT. The V call is TRBV27, the J call TRBJ2-3; D is possibly TRBD1 or TRBD2 (6 bases each). CDR3 length: 16 residues. Germline V gene data show CDR1 as MNHEY and CDR2 as SMNVEV (reference sequence). The germline V and J ends were trimmed by 2 bases and 4 bases, with 16 bases remaining between them.

In its sample, this clone was seen a few times. The V and J genes are TRBV30 and TRBJ2-3; TRBD1 agrees at 10 bases. With V trimmed by 1 base and J by 5 bases, 6 bases remained unmatched. CDR1 and CDR2 (germline): GTSNPN, SVGIG (reference sequence). This CDR3 contains 15 residues. The CDR3 DNA is TGTGCCTGGAGTGCCGGGACAGGGGCCCTAGATACGCAGTATTTT. Translation: CAWSAGTGALDTQYF.

This clone was seen only once. The chain employs TRBV5-1 and TRBJ2-3; no reliable D call. V gave up 1 base and J gave up 1 base, with 13 bases separating them. Germline V lookup: CDR1 SGHRS, CDR2 YFSETQ. There are 16 residues in the CDR3. The DNA of the CDR3 is TGCGCCAGCAGCTTGAGCGCTAGGGTCGGCACAGATACGCAGTATTTT. Amino acids: CASSLSARVGTDTQYF.

V usage is TRBV2 and J usage is TRBJ1-5; 10 nucleotides line up with TRBD1. This CDR3 has 16 residues. With V trimmed by 5 bases and J by 2 bases, 6 bases remained unmatched. Germline V gene lookup returns CDR1 SNHLY and CDR2 FYNNEI. Here the CDR3 DNA reads TGTGCCAGCAGTTCGACAGGGGGCGGTGGCAATCAGCCCCAGCATTTT. Protein product: CASSSTGGGGNQPQHF. Looking up the rest from reference TRBV2 and TRBJ1-5 gives the full variable domain: EPEVTQTPSHQVTQMGQEVILRCVPISNHLYFYWYRQILGQKVEFLVSFYNNEISEKSEIFDDQFSVERPDGSNFTLKIRSTKLEDSAMYFCASSSTGGGGNQPQHFGDGTRLSIL.

CDR3 residues: CASSSVDRGLGYEQYF. The CDR3 region has the DNA TGTGCCAGCAGCTCCGTCGACAGGGGGCTGGGCTACGAGCAGTACTTC. The rearrangement links TRBV7-9 to TRBJ2-7; 10 nucleotides agree with TRBD1. The CDR3 is 16 residues long. Germline lookup yields CDR1 SEHNR and CDR2 FQNEAQ (reference sequence). With V trimmed by 4 bases and J by 3 bases, 9 bases remained unmatched.

CDR3 in amino acids: CASSQNRVLDTQYF. The CDR3, as DNA: TGCGCCAGCAGCCAAAACCGGGTTCTAGATACGCAGTATTTT. This chain links TRBV4-1 with TRBJ2-3; D uncertain. Per germline, CDR1 MGHRA and CDR2 YSYEKL. The CDR3 spans 14 residues. V dropped 2 bases and J dropped 5 bases, with 11 bases sitting between them.

The chain employs TRBV5-1 and TRBJ2-7; D may match TRBD1 or TRBD2 (6 bases each). The length of the CDR3 is 15 residues. Germline CDR1 reads SGHRS; CDR2 reads YFSETQ. Trimming pared 4 bases from V and 3 bases from J, leaving 17 bases between. CDR3 loop: CASSPNSGGGYEQYF. The CDR3 DNA reads TGCGCCAGCAGCCCAAACTCAGGAGGGGGCTACGAGCAGTACTTC.

Only one count was recorded for this clone. CDR3 region: CASSQEGQANSPLHF. The CDR3 DNA is TGTGCCAGCAGCCAAGAAGGTCAGGCAAATTCACCCCTCCACTTT. The V call is TRBV4-2, the J call TRBJ1-6; D unresolved. Trimming cost V 0 bases and J 7 bases, with 10 bases left between them. The CDR3 contains 15 residues. The germline V gene encodes CDR1 LGHNA and CDR2 YNFKEQ.

V usage is TRBV19 and J usage is TRBJ2-6; possible D gene TRBD1, 5 bases. This CDR3 region has 13 residues. Germline loops: CDR1 LNHDA, CDR2 SQIVND (reference sequence). V lost 10 bases to trimming and J lost 0 bases, with 7 bases between them. The CDR3 sequence is CAKGRSGANVLTF. The CDR3 bases are TGTGCCAAGGGGCGCTCTGGGGCCAACGTCCTGACTTTC.

The chain combines TRBV6-5 with TRBJ1-4, with D uncertain. Trimming stripped 2 bases from V and 3 bases from J, with 7 bases between. Germline V gene data show CDR1 as MNHEY and CDR2 as SVGAGI. The CDR3 is made up of 14 amino acids. CDR3 residues: CASSYRRANEKLFF. The CDR3 nucleotides are TGTGCCAGCAGTTACCGGAGGGCTAATGAAAAACTGTTTTTT.

The chain's CDR3 is CASSLRQGPDTQYF. The CDR3 DNA is TGTGCCAGCAGCTTGAGACAGGGTCCAGATACGCAGTATTTT. The gene calls are TRBV7-2 and TRBJ2-3, with 7 bases fitting TRBD1. V was pared by 3 bases and J by 4 bases, with 4 bases of the junction left unmatched. The CDR3 is 14 residues long. Germline V gene data show CDR1 as SGHTA and CDR2 as FQGNSA.

The J gene is TRBJ2-7, the V gene TRBV4-2; 11 nucleotides match TRBD2. J lost 5 bases, V lost 4 bases, and 4 bases had no gene match. Looked up from germline, CDR1 is LGHNA and CDR2 is YNFKEQ. This CDR3 has 14 residues. The CDR3 DNA reads as TGTGCCAGCAGCCCTAGCGGGGGGACCAACGAGCAGTACTTC. Translated, it gives CASSPSGGTNEQYF.

V and J are TRBV19 and TRBJ2-3; 8 nucleotides line up with TRBD1. Germline CDR1 LNHDA, CDR2 SQIVND (reference sequence). There are 17 residues in the CDR3. The V gene end was trimmed by 2 bases and the J gene end by 6 bases; junction bases not matched to a gene: 13. The CDR3 sequence is CASSILPGQGARDTQYF. For the CDR3, the DNA is TGTGCCAGTAGTATACTCCCGGGGCAGGGGGCGCGGGATACGCAGTATTTT.

The genes are TRBV4-3 and TRBJ2-4, with 11 bases aligning to TRBD1. This CDR3 is built from 15 residues. The germline gives CDR1 LGHNA, CDR2 YSLEER. The V and J ends lost 4 bases and 8 bases, in that order; junction bases with no gene match: 7. CDR3 bases: TGCGCCAGCAGCCGAGGACAGGGGGCTCGGGACATTCAGTACTTC. This translates into CASSRGQGARDIQYF.

This clone has only one observation. The chain carries TRBV9 and TRBJ1-1; TRBD1 aligns across 7 bases. The V gene end was trimmed by 0 bases and the J gene end by 4 bases; junction bases not matched to a gene: 6. This CDR3 comprises 15 residues. The V gene's germline CDR1 is SGDLS and CDR2 YYNGEE. Here the CDR3 reads CASSVGGQESTEAFF. CDR3 nucleotide sequence: TGTGCCAGCAGCGTAGGAGGACAGGAGAGCACTGAAGCTTTCTTT.

The DNA of the CDR3 is TGTGCCAGCAGTACCCCAGCGGGGGAGCAGTTCTTC. Its protein is CASSTPAGEQFF. This sequence joins TRBV6-6 and TRBJ2-1, with 7 bases identical to TRBD2. V was pared by 5 bases and J by 10 bases, with 5 bases of the junction left unmatched. Germline values: CDR1 MNHNY, CDR2 SVGAGI (reference sequence). There are 12 residues in the CDR3.

The rearrangement joins TRBV19 to TRBJ1-2; D uncertain. The CDR3 length is 13 residues. The germline V gene encodes CDR1 LNHDA and CDR2 SQIVND (reference sequence). V lost 4 bases, J lost 3 bases, and 9 bases lay in between. The CDR3 coding sequence is TGTGCCAGTAGTAAGCTAATAGACTATGGCTACACCTTC. Amino acids: CASSKLIDYGYTF.

The chain recombines TRBV7-2 with TRBJ1-5; tentatively, D is TRBD1 (5 bases). The V end was cut by 5 bases, the J end by 0 bases, with 11 bases between. The length of the CDR3 is 15 residues. Germline V lookup: CDR1 SGHTA, CDR2 FQGNSA. The CDR3 is CASSIQAYSNQPQHF. The CDR3 DNA sequence: TGTGCCAGCAGCATACAGGCCTATAGCAATCAGCCCCAGCATTTT.

V and J are TRBV18 and TRBJ1-1; D uncertain. Trimming left V 3 bases short and J 0 bases short, with 17 bases between. Germline lookup yields CDR1 KGHSH and CDR2 LQKENI. The CDR3 totals 17 residues. In DNA, the CDR3 is TGTGCCAGCTCACCGTTGGAGTCCTTGCTCATGAACACTGAAGCTTTCTTT. Amino acids: CASSPLESLLMNTEAFF. Drawing the rest from reference TRBV18 and TRBJ1-1, the complete variable domain is NAGVMQNPRHLVRRRGQEARLRCSPMKGHSHVYWYRQLPEEGLKFMVYLQKENIIDESGMPKERFSAEFPKEGPSILRIQQVVRGDSAAYFCASSPLESLLMNTEAFFGQGTRLTVV.

V is TRBV2 and J is TRBJ1-2; 8 bases map to TRBD1. CDR3 length equals 15 residues. The V gene end was trimmed by 5 bases and the J gene end by 5 bases; junction bases not matched to a gene: 10. Germline CDR1 SNHLY, CDR2 FYNNEI. CDR3 amino acids: CASSPEQTGDYGYTF. Here the CDR3 DNA reads TGTGCCAGCAGTCCTGAACAGACAGGGGATTATGGCTACACCTTC. The full variable domain, its missing parts supplied by reference TRBV2 and TRBJ1-2, is EPEVTQTPSHQVTQMGQEVILRCVPISNHLYFYWYRQILGQKVEFLVSFYNNEISEKSEIFDDQFSVERPDGSNFTLKIRSTKLEDSAMYFCASSPEQTGDYGYTFGSGTRLTVV.